The 14 T cell receptor beta chains below all came from one sample that was sequenced in a study of blood T cell repertoires in COVID-19. The data were produced by immunoSEQ multiplex PCR, yet TCRdb's version contains in-frame clones alone and is incomplete. The sample consists of about 440,000 clones, around nine tenths of them appearing once. The sequencing sample was made of PBMCs or T cells enriched from blood (not recorded which). The receptors were gathered from a woman in her late teens or twenties with acute COVID-19.

The chain has TRBV21-1 and TRBJ2-1; the DNA was not used to check the table's D call, TRBD2. TRBV21-1 is assigned pseudogene status. This CDR3 has 17 amino acids. The CDR3 loop is CASSVRPTSGEYNEQFF. For the CDR3, the DNA is TGTGCCAGCAGCGTGAGACCGACTAGCGGTGAGTACAATGAGCAGTTCTTC.

V gene TRBV25-1 combines with J gene TRBJ1-4; D not resolved. Germline-derived CDR1 and CDR2 are MGHDK and SYGVNS. The CDR3 runs to 12 residues. V gave up 4 bases and J gave up 11 bases, with 11 bases separating them. CDR3 DNA: TGTGCCAGCAGTGCGGATAGCGGGAAACTGTTTTTT. Its translation is CASSADSGKLFF.

For the CDR3, the DNA is TGTGCCAGCAGCCCATTGCAGGGGGCAGACACCATATATTTT. Protein sequence: CASSPLQGADTIYF. The chain joins TRBV7-9 to TRBJ1-3; 8 positions agree with TRBD1. J gave up 8 bases and V 5 bases, and 8 bases lay outside the gene matches. The CDR3 runs 14 residues. From germline, CDR1 is SEHNR and CDR2 FQNEAQ (reference sequence).

Note on this clone: Additional DNA sequences in this sample encode the identical CDR3. The chain combines TRBV6-2 or TRBV6-3 with TRBJ1-2, with 8 nucleotides matching TRBD1. This CDR3 has 15 amino acids. Germline lookup yields CDR1 MNHEY and CDR2 SVGEGT. J gave up 4 bases and V 4 bases, and 8 bases lay outside the gene matches. Here the CDR3 DNA reads TGTGCCAGCAGTTCCCAGGGGGCGCGTATCTATGGCTACACCTTC. Translated, it gives CASSSQGARIYGYTF.

The V gene is TRBV7-9, the J gene TRBJ2-3; D remains ambiguous. Germline CDR1 and CDR2: SEHNR and FQNEAQ (reference sequence). The CDR3 consists of 14 residues. The V and J ends lost 7 bases and 0 bases respectively, with 11 bases between them. The CDR3 DNA follows: TGTGCCAGCATCCGGAGTAGCAGCACAGATACGCAGTATTTT. Amino acid sequence: CASIRSSSTDTQYF.

The J gene is TRBJ2-7, the V gene TRBV25-1, with 7 nucleotides matching TRBD2. The V segment lost 8 bases and the J segment 6 bases; nucleotides outside the gene matches: 13. Germline CDR1 MGHDK, CDR2 SYGVNS. CDR3 size: 14 residues. The CDR3 bases are TGTGCCAGCGACCCAGGCGGGGGAGAGGGCGAGCAGTACTTC. It translates to CASDPGGGEGEQYF.

This chain connects TRBV19 to TRBJ2-3; D ambiguous. CDR1 and CDR2 from the germline V gene are LNHDA and SQIVND (reference sequence). The CDR3 contains 12 residues. V was cut by 5 bases and J by 5 bases, with 8 bases left in between. This CDR3 is CASSLQLDTQYF. For the CDR3, the DNA is TGTGCCAGTAGTCTCCAGTTAGATACGCAGTATTTT.

The chain joins TRBV7-9 to TRBJ2-1, with 10 nucleotides matching TRBD2. Germline V gene lookup returns CDR1 SEHNR and CDR2 FQNEAQ (reference sequence). V lost 5 bases and J lost 4; bases outside the gene matches: 8. The CDR3 runs 16 residues. The CDR3 nucleotides are TGTGCCAGCAGCCCCTGGTCTAGCGGGAGTTACAATGAGCAGTTCTTC. It specifies CASSPWSSGSYNEQFF.

A note on this clone: Germline is not matched at one junction end, which may reflect a read error. The CDR3 coding sequence is TGTGCCAGCAGCTCCTTACCGGGACTAGCGGGAAATCACTTC. Protein sequence: CASSSLPGLAGNHF. V gene TRBV7-2 combines with J gene TRBJ2-7, with 13 positions matching TRBD2. The CDR3 is 14 amino acids. Germline assignment: CDR1 SGHTA and CDR2 FQGNSA. The entire variable domain, with the rest obtained from reference TRBV7-2 and TRBJ2-7, is as follows: GAGVSQSPSNKVTEKGKDVELRCDPISGHTALYWYRQSLGQGLEFLIYFQGNSAPDKSGLPSDRFSAERTGGSVSTLTIQRTQQEDSAVYLCASSSLPGLAGNHFGPGTRLTVT.

The chain links TRBV3-1 (or the pseudogene TRBV3-2) to TRBJ1-3; D ambiguous. This CDR3 spans 16 amino acids. V lost 2 bases and J 0 bases, leaving 11 bases between the germline ends. Germline lookup yields CDR1 LGHDT and CDR2 YNNKEL (reference sequence). This CDR3 reads CASSQLGADSGNTIYF. As DNA, the CDR3 is TGTGCCAGCAGCCAACTTGGAGCTGACTCTGGAAACACCATATATTTT.

The chain combines TRBV3-1 (or the pseudogene TRBV3-2) with TRBJ2-7; perhaps TRBD1 as D (5 bases). Trimming removed 0 bases from V and 8 bases from J, with 11 bases in between. In germline, CDR1 is LGHDT, CDR2 YNNKEL (reference sequence). The CDR3 length is 13 residues. CDR3: CASSQDSDSKQYF. CDR3 bases: TGTGCCAGCAGCCAAGATTCCGACAGTAAGCAGTACTTC.

This chain uses TRBV28 with TRBJ1-1, with a tentative D call TRBD1 (6 bases). Per the germline V gene, CDR1 is MDHEN and CDR2 is SYDVKM. CDR3 length: 14 amino acids. The V gene lost 10 bases and the J gene lost 0 bases, with 15 bases spanning the gap. In DNA form, the CDR3 reads TGTGCCACCTACCCCGGACAGTTGAACACTGAAGCTTTCTTT. It translates to CATYPGQLNTEAFF.

The J gene is TRBJ1-4, the V gene TRBV11-2, with D unclear. Germline V gene data show CDR1 as SGHAT and CDR2 as FQNNGV. There are 18 residues in the CDR3. Trimming left V 5 bases short and J 3 bases short, with 22 bases between. The CDR3 DNA reads TGTGCCAGCAGCCACATCGTCGGGGTATCAGGTGCTAATGAAAAACTGTTTTTT. It translates to CASSHIVGVSGANEKLFF.

This chain uses TRBV4-1 with TRBJ1-4; TRBD1 matches 11 bases. V dropped 1 base and J dropped 3; count of bases not matched to a gene: 4. Germline V CDR1 and CDR2: MGHRA, YSYEKL. The CDR3 consists of 17 residues. The CDR3 region is CASSQGTGGLSNEKLFF. For the CDR3, the DNA is TGCGCCAGCAGCCAAGGGACAGGGGGCTTATCTAATGAAAAACTGTTTTTT.